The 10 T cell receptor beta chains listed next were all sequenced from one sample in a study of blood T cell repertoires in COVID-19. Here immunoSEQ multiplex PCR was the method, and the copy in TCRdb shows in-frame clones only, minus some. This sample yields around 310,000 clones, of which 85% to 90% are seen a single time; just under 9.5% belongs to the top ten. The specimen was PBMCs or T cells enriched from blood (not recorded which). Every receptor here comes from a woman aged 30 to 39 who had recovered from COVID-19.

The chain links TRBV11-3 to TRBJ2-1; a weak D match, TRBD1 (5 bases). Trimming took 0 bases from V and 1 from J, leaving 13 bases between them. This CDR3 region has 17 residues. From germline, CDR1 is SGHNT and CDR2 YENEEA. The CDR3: CASSLDLGAGSYNEQFF. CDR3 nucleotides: TGTGCCAGCAGCTTAGATCTTGGGGCAGGATCCTACAATGAGCAGTTCTTC.

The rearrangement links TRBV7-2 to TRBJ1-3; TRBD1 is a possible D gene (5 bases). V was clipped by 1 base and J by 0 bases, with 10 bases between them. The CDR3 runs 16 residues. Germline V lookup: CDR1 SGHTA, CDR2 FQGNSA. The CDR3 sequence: CASSLGPQGSGNTIYF. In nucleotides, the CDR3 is TGTGCCAGCAGCTTAGGTCCCCAGGGCTCTGGAAACACCATATATTTT.

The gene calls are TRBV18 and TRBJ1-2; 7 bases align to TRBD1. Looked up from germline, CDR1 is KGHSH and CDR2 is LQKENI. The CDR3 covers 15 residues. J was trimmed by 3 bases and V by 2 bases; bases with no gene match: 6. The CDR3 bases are TGTGCCAGCTCACCAAGTAACGACAGGGACTATGGCTACACCTTC. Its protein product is CASSPSNDRDYGYTF.

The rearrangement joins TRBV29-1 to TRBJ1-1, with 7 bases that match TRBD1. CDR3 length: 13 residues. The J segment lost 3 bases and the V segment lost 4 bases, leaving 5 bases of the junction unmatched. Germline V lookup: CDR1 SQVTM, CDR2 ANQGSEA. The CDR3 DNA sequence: TGCAGCGTTGCGTTCAGGGGGGACACTGAAGCTTTCTTT. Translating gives CSVAFRGDTEAFF. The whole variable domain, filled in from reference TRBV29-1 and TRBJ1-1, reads SAVISQKPSRDICQRGTSLTIQCQVDSQVTMMFWYRQQPGQSLTLIATANQGSEATYESGFVIDKFPISRPNLTFSTLTVSNMSPEDSSIYLCSVAFRGDTEAFFGQGTRLTVV.

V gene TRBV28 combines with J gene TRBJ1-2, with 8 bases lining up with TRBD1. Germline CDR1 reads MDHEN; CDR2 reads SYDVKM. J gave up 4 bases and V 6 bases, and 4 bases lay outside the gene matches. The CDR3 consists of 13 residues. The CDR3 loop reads CASRRTGPYGYTF. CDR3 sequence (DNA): TGTGCCAGCAGACGGACAGGGCCCTATGGCTACACCTTC.

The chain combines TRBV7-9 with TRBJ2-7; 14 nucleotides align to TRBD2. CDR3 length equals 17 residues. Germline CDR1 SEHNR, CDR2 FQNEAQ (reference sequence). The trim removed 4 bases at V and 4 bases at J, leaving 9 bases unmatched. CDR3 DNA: TGTGCCAGCAGCTACGGACGTGGGACTAGCGGGGGTTACGAGCAGTACTTC. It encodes CASSYGRGTSGGYEQYF.

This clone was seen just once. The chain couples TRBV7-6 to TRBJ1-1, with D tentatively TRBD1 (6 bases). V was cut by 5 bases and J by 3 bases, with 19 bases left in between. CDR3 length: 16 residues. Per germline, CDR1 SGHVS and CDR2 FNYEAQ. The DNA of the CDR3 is TGTGCCAGCAGCCGAGATACGACAGGTCCGGACACTGAAGCTTTCTTT. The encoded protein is CASSRDTTGPDTEAFF.

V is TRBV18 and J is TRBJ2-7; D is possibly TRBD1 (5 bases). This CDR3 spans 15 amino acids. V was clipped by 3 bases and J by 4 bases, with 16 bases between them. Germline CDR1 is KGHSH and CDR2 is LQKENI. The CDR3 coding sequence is TGTGCCAGCTCACCGACTCGACCGGACACGTACGAGCAGTACTTC. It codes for CASSPTRPDTYEQYF.

The CDR3 DNA reads TGCGCCAGCAGCCAAGCGCACAGGGGGAACACTGAAGCTTTCTTT. It encodes CASSQAHRGNTEAFF. V usage is TRBV4-3 and J usage is TRBJ1-1; 7 bases fit TRBD1. The CDR3 extends over 15 amino acids. The V segment lost 1 base and the J segment 1 base; nucleotides outside the gene matches: 3. Germline CDR1 LGHNA, CDR2 YSLEER.

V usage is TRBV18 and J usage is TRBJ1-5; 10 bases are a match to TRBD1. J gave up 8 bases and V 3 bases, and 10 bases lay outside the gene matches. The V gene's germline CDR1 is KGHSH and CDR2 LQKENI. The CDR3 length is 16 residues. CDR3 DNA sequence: TGTGCCAGCTCACCGGGGACAGGGGCGTCTGGGGAGCCCCAGCATTTT. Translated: CASSPGTGASGEPQHF.